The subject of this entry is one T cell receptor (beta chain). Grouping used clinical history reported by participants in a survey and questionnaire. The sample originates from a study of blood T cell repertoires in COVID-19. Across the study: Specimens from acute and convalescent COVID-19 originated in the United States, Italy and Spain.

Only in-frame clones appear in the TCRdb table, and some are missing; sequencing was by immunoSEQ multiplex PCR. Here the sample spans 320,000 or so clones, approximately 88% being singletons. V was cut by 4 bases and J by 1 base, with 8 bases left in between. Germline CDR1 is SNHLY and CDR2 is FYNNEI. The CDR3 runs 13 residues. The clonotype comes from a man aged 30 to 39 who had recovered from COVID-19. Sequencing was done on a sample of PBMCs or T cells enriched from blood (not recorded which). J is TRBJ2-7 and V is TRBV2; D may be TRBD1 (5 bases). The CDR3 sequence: CASSVRQSYEQYF. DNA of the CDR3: TGTGCCAGCAGTGTCCGACAGTCCTACGAGCAGTACTTC.